What follows are 21 T cell receptor beta chains derived from one specimen sequenced in a study of blood T cell repertoires in COVID-19. The data were produced by immunoSEQ multiplex PCR, yet TCRdb's version contains in-frame clones alone and is incomplete. The table shows roughly 29,000 clones, with around 77% occurring only once. The sample taken for sequencing was peripheral blood. Receptors originate from a woman aged 70-85 years with active or convalescent COVID-19.

The rearrangement links TRBV6-2 or TRBV6-3 to TRBJ1-1; possibly TRBD1 for D (6 bases). Germline values: CDR1 MNHEY, CDR2 SVGEGT. This CDR3 has 14 residues. V shed 2 bases and J shed 4 bases, with 11 bases lying between them. This CDR3 is CASSYRGKITEAFF. For the CDR3, the DNA is TGTGCCAGCAGTTACAGGGGGAAGATCACTGAAGCTTTCTTT.

The V call is TRBV2, the J call TRBJ1-6; D is ambiguous. There are 13 residues in the CDR3. Germline values: CDR1 SNHLY, CDR2 FYNNEI. Trimming cost V 6 bases and J 10 bases, with 13 bases left between them. The CDR3 DNA reads as TGTGCCAGCAGCCCCTCGGAGAGATCACCCCTCCACTTT. It codes for CASSPSERSPLHF.

This clone was recorded only once. The chain is built from TRBV27 and TRBJ2-7; 8 bases are a match to TRBD2. The V segment lost 3 bases and the J segment 5 bases; nucleotides outside the gene matches: 6. This CDR3 is built from 14 residues. Germline values: CDR1 MNHEY, CDR2 SMNVEV (reference sequence). The CDR3 sequence is CASSFYSGIHEQYF. The DNA for the CDR3 is TGTGCCAGCAGTTTTTATAGCGGGATCCACGAGCAGTACTTC.

This sequence joins TRBV9 and TRBJ2-1; 8 bases fit TRBD2. The junction had 14 bases not matched to a gene; V was cut back by 3 bases and J by 6 bases. The CDR3 is made up of 17 amino acids. Germline assignment: CDR1 SGDLS and CDR2 YYNGEE. The CDR3 DNA follows: TGTGCCAGCAGCGGGCTCTTGGGGACTAGGGTCGGCAATGAGCAGTTCTTC. Translating gives CASSGLLGTRVGNEQFF.

The chain is built from TRBV6-5 and TRBJ2-7, with 10 bases matching TRBD1. The CDR3 contains 15 residues. The V gene end was trimmed by 5 bases and the J gene end by 4 bases; junction bases not matched to a gene: 8. Looked up from germline, CDR1 is MNHEY and CDR2 is SVGAGI. The DNA for the CDR3 is TGTGCCAGCAGTCTAACGCCGGGACAGGGGTACGAGCAGTACTTC. Translation: CASSLTPGQGYEQYF.

The chain links TRBV5-6 to TRBJ2-1; 10 bases are a match to TRBD1. V was pared by 4 bases and J by 7 bases, with 8 bases of the junction left unmatched. Germline V gene data show CDR1 as SGHDT and CDR2 as YYEEEE. This CDR3 is 15 amino acids long. DNA of the CDR3: TGTGCCAGCAGCGGGGACAGGGGTCTTTTAAATGAGCAGTTCTTC. It specifies CASSGDRGLLNEQFF.

This chain connects TRBV7-2 to TRBJ2-1; 7 bases match TRBD1. The CDR3 is made up of 15 amino acids. CDR1 SGHTA and CDR2 FQGNSA come from the germline V gene. After removal of 5 bases from V and 0 bases from J, the junction contained 4 bases not matched to a gene. This CDR3 is CASSPQGSSYNEQFF. As DNA, the CDR3 is TGTGCCAGCAGCCCACAGGGGAGCTCCTACAATGAGCAGTTCTTC.

V gene TRBV10-3 combines with J gene TRBJ1-2; TRBD1 might be the D (6 bases). The V gene's germline CDR1 is ENHRY and CDR2 SYGVKD. Trimming pared 6 bases from V and 0 bases from J, leaving 11 bases between. The CDR3 runs to 14 residues. The CDR3 reads CAISRDRSNYGYTF. The CDR3 region has the DNA TGTGCCATCAGCCGCGACAGGTCTAACTATGGCTACACCTTC.

This clone is classed as medium-sized. Different DNA sequences within this sample yield the same CDR3. The chain couples TRBV27 to TRBJ1-5; a possible D gene is TRBD1 (5 bases). Deletions cut 4 bases from V and 5 bases from J, with 12 bases between. The CDR3 is 14 amino acids. Germline values: CDR1 MNHEY, CDR2 SMNVEV (reference sequence). The CDR3 region has the DNA TGTGCCAGCAGTTGGCGGGGGTCTGATCAGCCCCAGCATTTT. Its protein product is CASSWRGSDQPQHF.

The V and J genes are TRBV6-5 and TRBJ1-1, with 8 bases aligning to TRBD1. V lost 8 bases, J lost 0 bases, and 8 bases stayed unmatched. The CDR3 covers 15 residues. From germline, CDR1 is MNHEY and CDR2 SVGAGI. In DNA form, the CDR3 reads TGTGCCAGCCGGACAGGGAGGATCATGAACACTGAAGCTTTCTTT. It codes for CASRTGRIMNTEAFF.

The chain links TRBV28 to TRBJ2-6, with 8 bases aligning to TRBD2. The V gene end was trimmed by 7 bases and the J gene end by 0 bases; junction bases not matched to a gene: 5. In germline, CDR1 is MDHEN, CDR2 SYDVKM. This CDR3 spans 16 amino acids. CDR3 sequence reads: CASTGGGPSGANVLTF. The CDR3 bases are TGTGCCAGCACCGGGGGGGGGCCCTCTGGGGCCAACGTCCTGACTTTC.

The V gene is TRBV9, the J gene TRBJ1-1, with a possible D match to TRBD1 (5 bases). With 2 bases removed from V and 1 base from J, the gap between germline ends came to 9 bases. CDR3 length: 14 residues. CDR1 is SGDLS and CDR2 is YYNGEE in the germline V gene. In nucleotides, the CDR3 is TGTGCCAGCAGCGTTTCCGACAGGAACACTGAAGCTTTCTTT. Translating it yields CASSVSDRNTEAFF. The whole variable domain, filled in from reference TRBV9 and TRBJ1-1, reads DSGVTQTPKHLITATGQRVTLRCSPRSGDLSVYWYQQSLDQGLQFLIQYYNGEERAKGNILERFSAQQFPDLHSELNLSSLELGDSALYFCASSVSDRNTEAFFGQGTRLTVV.

As regards this clone: The junction shows a germline mismatch at one end, possibly a read error. This chain connects TRBV6-2 or TRBV6-3 to TRBJ1-1, with 9 nucleotides matching TRBD1. Germline V gene data show CDR1 as MNHEY and CDR2 as SVGEGT. The CDR3 totals 17 residues. In nucleotides, the CDR3 is TGTGCCAGCAGTGTAACGCCGCAAACGGGACAGGGTACTGGAGCTTTCTTT. It is translated as CASSVTPQTGQGTGAFF.

The rearrangement uses TRBV3-1 (or the pseudogene TRBV3-2) and TRBJ2-1, with TRBD2 matching over 9 bases. Germline CDR1 LGHDT, CDR2 YNNKEL (reference sequence). V lost 2 bases to trimming and J lost 4 bases; unmatched junction nucleotides: 6. This CDR3 region has 16 residues. The CDR3 sequence is CASSQYGTSRYNEQFF. Written as DNA, the CDR3 is TGTGCCAGCAGCCAATACGGGACTAGCAGATACAATGAGCAGTTCTTC.

V and J are TRBV6-5 and TRBJ2-5; 9 nucleotides agree with TRBD1. The CDR3 length is 13 residues. The V segment lost 8 bases and the J segment 5 bases; nucleotides outside the gene matches: 6. Germline values: CDR1 MNHEY, CDR2 SVGAGI. The CDR3 DNA follows: TGTGCCAGCCTACAGGGGGCGGGGGAGACCCAGTACTTC. Amino acids: CASLQGAGETQYF.

This clone occurred once. V is TRBV7-8 and J is TRBJ2-2, with TRBD1 matching over 8 bases. In germline, CDR1 is SGHVS, CDR2 FQNEAQ. This CDR3 has 15 residues. V was pared by 3 bases and J by 0 bases, with 0 bases of the junction left unmatched. The CDR3 DNA follows: TGTGCCAGCAGCTTGGACAGGGCGAACACCGGGGAGCTGTTTTTT. Encoded protein: CASSLDRANTGELFF. The whole variable domain, remainder taken from reference TRBV7-8 and TRBJ2-2, is GAGVSQSPRYKVAKRGQDVALRCDPISGHVSLFWYQQALGQGPEFLTYFQNEAQLDKSGLPSDRFFAERPEGSVSTLKIQRTQQEDSAVYLCASSLDRANTGELFFGEGSRLTVL.

V and J are TRBV5-1 and TRBJ1-2; TRBD1 is a possible D gene (5 bases). This CDR3 comprises 12 residues. Germline values: CDR1 SGHRS, CDR2 YFSETQ. Trimming removed 1 base at V and 8 bases at J, with 9 bases between. This CDR3 reads CASSLQGGGYTF. CDR3 coding DNA: TGCGCCAGCAGCTTGCAGGGTGGGGGCTACACCTTC.

The chain combines TRBV11-2 with TRBJ1-1; no definite D call. The CDR3 is made up of 15 amino acids. CDR1 SGHAT and CDR2 FQNNGV come from the germline V gene. Trimming removed 5 bases at V and 6 bases at J, with 19 bases between. The CDR3 coding sequence is TGTGCCAGCAGCCGTTCGGGTATGAACACGGCTGAAGCTTTCTTT. Its translation is CASSRSGMNTAEAFF.

This clone was seen a handful of times. This sequence joins TRBV19 and TRBJ1-5; 9 bases are a match to TRBD1. CDR3 length: 17 amino acids. The germline gives CDR1 LNHDA, CDR2 SQIVND (reference sequence). V was clipped by 0 bases and J by 4 bases; unmatched bases: 7. In nucleotides, the CDR3 is TGTGCCAGTAGTATAGACCTCGGGACAGGGATAAATCAGCCCCAGCATTTT. As protein: CASSIDLGTGINQPQHF.

The J gene is TRBJ1-2, the V gene TRBV6-5; D ambiguous. The CDR3 consists of 15 residues. Germline values: CDR1 MNHEY, CDR2 SVGAGI. Trimming left V 2 bases short and J 5 bases short, with 15 bases between. The CDR3 DNA follows: TGTGCCAGCAGTTACGGCAGACGAGGGCCATATGGCTACACCTTC. Residues: CASSYGRRGPYGYTF.

J is TRBJ2-3 and V is TRBV7-6, with 7 bases aligning to TRBD2. The CDR3 is 16 residues long. CDR1 and CDR2 (germline): SGHVS, FNYEAQ. Trimming took 1 base from V and 2 from J; bases not matched to a gene: 6. CDR3 loop: CASSLVGGGDTDTQYF. The CDR3 bases are TGTGCCAGCAGCTTAGTTGGGGGGGGTGACACAGATACGCAGTATTTT. Looking up the rest from reference TRBV7-6 and TRBJ2-3 gives the full variable domain: GAGVSQSPRYKVTKRGQDVALRCDPISGHVSLYWYRQALGQGPEFLTYFNYEAQQDKSGLPNDRFSAERPEGSISTLTIQRTEQRDSAMYRCASSLVGGGDTDTQYFGPGTRLTVL.